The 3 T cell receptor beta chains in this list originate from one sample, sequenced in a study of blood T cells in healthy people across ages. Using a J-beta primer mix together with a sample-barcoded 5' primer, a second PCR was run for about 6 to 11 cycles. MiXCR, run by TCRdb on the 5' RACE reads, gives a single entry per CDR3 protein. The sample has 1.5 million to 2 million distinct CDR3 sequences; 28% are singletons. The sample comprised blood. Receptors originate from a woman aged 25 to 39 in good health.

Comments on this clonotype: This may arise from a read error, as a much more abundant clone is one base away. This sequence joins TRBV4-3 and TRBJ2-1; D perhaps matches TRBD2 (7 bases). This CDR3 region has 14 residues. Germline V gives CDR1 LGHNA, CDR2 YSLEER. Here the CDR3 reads CDSSQEPGGDEQFF. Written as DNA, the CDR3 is TGCGACAGCAGCCAAGAGCCGGGGGGCGATGAGCAGTTCTTC.

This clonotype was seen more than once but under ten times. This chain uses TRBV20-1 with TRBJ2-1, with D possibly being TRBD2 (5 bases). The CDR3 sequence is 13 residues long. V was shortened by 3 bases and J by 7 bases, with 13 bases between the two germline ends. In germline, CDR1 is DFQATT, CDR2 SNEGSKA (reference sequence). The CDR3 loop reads CSASSDSLNEQFF. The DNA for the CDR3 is TGCAGTGCTAGCTCGGACTCCTTAAATGAGCAGTTCTTC.

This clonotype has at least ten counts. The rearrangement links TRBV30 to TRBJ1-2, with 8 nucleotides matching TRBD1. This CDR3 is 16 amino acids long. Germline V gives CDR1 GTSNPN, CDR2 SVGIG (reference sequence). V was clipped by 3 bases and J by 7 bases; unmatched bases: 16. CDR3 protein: CAWSRQGSYLAAGYTF. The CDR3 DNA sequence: TGTGCCTGGAGCAGACAGGGGTCCTATCTCGCGGCTGGCTACACCTTC. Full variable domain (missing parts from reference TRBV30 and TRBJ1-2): SQTIHQWPATLVQPVGSPLSLECTVEGTSNPNLYWYRQAAGRGLQLLFYSVGIGQISSEVPQNLSASRPQDRQFILSSKKLLLSDSGFYLCAWSRQGSYLAAGYTFGSGTRLTVV.